The rows below give T cell receptor beta chains drawn from one sample of a study of blood T cell repertoires in COVID-19. Sequencing was performed with immunoSEQ multiplex PCR; in TCRdb, only in-frame clones are kept and a portion is missing. The repertoire has 300,000 to 400,000 clones, 70% to 90% of them found once; the top ten carry approximately 7.6%. The specimen was peripheral blood. The origin of the receptors is a human donor in a cohort sampled during active COVID-19. The CDR3 runs from the conserved cysteine through the conserved F or W. Fields, in order: J gene, V gene, clone size, D gene, CDR3 protein, CDR3 DNA. A D gene is named only where the DNA matches it firmly. Clone size, where shown, is once, few, many, or a class for clones that have expanded.

TRBJ2-7	TRBV27	-	TRBD2	CASSLAGGPVNEQYF	TGTGCCAGCAGTTTAGCGGGGGGGCCCGTCAACGAGCAGTACTTC
TRBJ1-2	TRBV2	few	-	CASGGLEPYGYTF	TGTGCCAGCGGCGGATTGGAGCCCTATGGCTACACCTTC
TRBJ1-5	TRBV27	-	TRBD1	CASSLLGTGASVNQPQHF	TGTGCCAGCAGTTTACTTGGGACAGGGGCGTCCGTAAATCAGCCCCAGCATTTT
TRBJ1-5	TRBV25-1	once	TRBD1	CASSEDRGPSNQPQHF	TGTGCCAGCAGTGAGGACAGGGGGCCCAGCAATCAGCCCCAGCATTTT
TRBJ1-1	TRBV18	-	TRBD1	CASSVSGQMNTEAFF	TGTGCCAGCTCAGTTTCGGGACAGATGAACACTGAAGCTTTCTTT
TRBJ2-2	TRBV6-4	-	-	CASSDSSSGTGELFF	TGTGCCAGCAGTGACTCGAGTAGCGGCACCGGGGAGCTGTTTTTT
TRBJ1-5	TRBV20-1	-	TRBD1	CSASWTGGSSNQPQHF	TGCAGTGCTAGTTGGACAGGTGGGTCTTCCAATCAGCCCCAGCATTTT
TRBJ1-2	TRBV19	-	-	CASSIVGGNYGYTF	TGTGCCAGTAGTATAGTAGGAGGGAACTATGGCTACACCTTC
TRBJ2-7	TRBV24-1	-	TRBD1	CATSDSAGGLEQYF	TGTGCCACCAGTGATTCGGCAGGGGGTCTCGAGCAGTACTTC
TRBJ2-1	TRBV7-8	few	TRBD1	CASSYSKGGAYNEQFF	TGTGCCAGCAGCTATTCCAAAGGGGGCGCCTACAATGAGCAGTTCTTC
TRBJ2-5	TRBV6-5	many	TRBD2	CAMGTSGGYEETQYF	TGTGCCATGGGTACTAGCGGGGGTTACGAAGAGACCCAGTACTTC
TRBJ1-1	TRBV5-1	-	-	CASSLGLGATEAFF	TGCGCCAGCAGCTTGGGTCTTGGGGCCACTGAAGCTTTCTTT
TRBJ2-1	TRBV25-1	-	TRBD2	CASSEGLAPNEQFF	TGTGCCAGCAGTGAGGGACTAGCCCCCAATGAGCAGTTCTTC
TRBJ2-1	TRBV13	-	-	CASSWTIYNEQFF	TGTGCCAGCAGCTGGACTATCTACAATGAGCAGTTCTTC
TRBJ2-2	TRBV12-5	once	-	CASGPGLPRPGELFF	TGTGCTAGTGGTCCGGGACTCCCACGACCCGGGGAGCTGTTTTTT
TRBJ2-1	TRBV4-2	-	TRBD1	CASSQTSGQVYNEQFF	TGTGCCAGCAGCCAAACCTCGGGACAGGTATACAATGAGCAGTTCTTC
TRBJ1-1	TRBV19	-	-	CASSTFRDTEAFF	TGTGCCAGTAGTACCTTCAGGGACACTGAAGCTTTCTTT
TRBJ1-6	TRBV2	few	-	CASSVQDKNSPLHF	TGTGCCAGCAGTGTACAGGACAAGAATTCACCCCTCCACTTT
TRBJ2-2	TRBV19	-	TRBD2	CASSPNGGSTGELFF	TGTGCCAGTAGTCCAAACGGGGGGAGCACCGGGGAGCTGTTTTTT
TRBJ1-4	TRBV6-5	-	-	CATRELVVEKLFF	TGTGCCACCCGGGAATTAGTTGTGGAAAAACTGTTTTTT
TRBJ2-3	TRBV19	-	-	CASSISPTEYTQYF	TGTGCCAGTAGTATTAGCCCAACGGAGTATACGCAGTATTTT
TRBJ1-6	TRBV18	-	TRBD1	CASSQQGSSSPLHF	TGTGCCAGCTCTCAACAGGGGAGCTCTTCACCCCTCCACTTT
TRBJ2-1	TRBV12-5	-	TRBD2	CASGGLAGETEQFF	TGTGCTAGTGGTGGACTAGCGGGGGAAACTGAGCAGTTCTTC
TRBJ1-1	TRBV7-9	-	-	CASSLVVGAEAFF	TGTGCCAGCAGCTTAGTGGTCGGGGCTGAAGCTTTCTTT
TRBJ2-2	TRBV30	few	TRBD1	CACRQGSSNTGELFF	TGTGCCTGCAGACAGGGGTCCTCGAACACCGGGGAGCTGTTTTTT
TRBJ2-7	TRBV11-2	-	-	CASSLDPASYEQYF	TGTGCCAGCAGCTTAGATCCGGCTAGCTACGAGCAGTACTTC
TRBJ1-2	TRBV3-1/TRBV3-2	-	-	CASSQGVSRHGYTF	TGTGCCAGCAGCCAAGGAGTGTCTAGGCATGGCTACACCTTC
TRBJ1-4	TRBV27	-	-	CASSWSSTREKLFF	TGTGCCAGCAGTTGGAGTAGTACGAGGGAAAAACTGTTTTTT
TRBJ2-7	TRBV29-1	few	TRBD1	CSVDTGDPYEQYF	TGCAGCGTTGATACAGGGGACCCCTACGAGCAGTACTTC
TRBJ2-5	TRBV6-5	-	TRBD2	CASRLAGAPPETQYF	TGTGCCAGCAGATTAGCGGGGGCCCCTCCAGAGACCCAGTACTTC
TRBJ1-1	TRBV3-1/TRBV3-2	-	-	CASSHTQGSEAFF	TGTGCCAGCAGCCACACACAGGGTAGTGAAGCTTTCTTT
TRBJ2-1	TRBV7-3	-	-	CASSIDKGSYNEQFF	TGTGCCAGCAGTATAGACAAAGGCTCCTACAATGAGCAGTTCTTC
TRBJ2-3	TRBV6-5	-	-	CASSDLSWSSDTQYF	TGTGCCAGCAGCGACTTATCGTGGAGCTCAGATACGCAGTATTTT